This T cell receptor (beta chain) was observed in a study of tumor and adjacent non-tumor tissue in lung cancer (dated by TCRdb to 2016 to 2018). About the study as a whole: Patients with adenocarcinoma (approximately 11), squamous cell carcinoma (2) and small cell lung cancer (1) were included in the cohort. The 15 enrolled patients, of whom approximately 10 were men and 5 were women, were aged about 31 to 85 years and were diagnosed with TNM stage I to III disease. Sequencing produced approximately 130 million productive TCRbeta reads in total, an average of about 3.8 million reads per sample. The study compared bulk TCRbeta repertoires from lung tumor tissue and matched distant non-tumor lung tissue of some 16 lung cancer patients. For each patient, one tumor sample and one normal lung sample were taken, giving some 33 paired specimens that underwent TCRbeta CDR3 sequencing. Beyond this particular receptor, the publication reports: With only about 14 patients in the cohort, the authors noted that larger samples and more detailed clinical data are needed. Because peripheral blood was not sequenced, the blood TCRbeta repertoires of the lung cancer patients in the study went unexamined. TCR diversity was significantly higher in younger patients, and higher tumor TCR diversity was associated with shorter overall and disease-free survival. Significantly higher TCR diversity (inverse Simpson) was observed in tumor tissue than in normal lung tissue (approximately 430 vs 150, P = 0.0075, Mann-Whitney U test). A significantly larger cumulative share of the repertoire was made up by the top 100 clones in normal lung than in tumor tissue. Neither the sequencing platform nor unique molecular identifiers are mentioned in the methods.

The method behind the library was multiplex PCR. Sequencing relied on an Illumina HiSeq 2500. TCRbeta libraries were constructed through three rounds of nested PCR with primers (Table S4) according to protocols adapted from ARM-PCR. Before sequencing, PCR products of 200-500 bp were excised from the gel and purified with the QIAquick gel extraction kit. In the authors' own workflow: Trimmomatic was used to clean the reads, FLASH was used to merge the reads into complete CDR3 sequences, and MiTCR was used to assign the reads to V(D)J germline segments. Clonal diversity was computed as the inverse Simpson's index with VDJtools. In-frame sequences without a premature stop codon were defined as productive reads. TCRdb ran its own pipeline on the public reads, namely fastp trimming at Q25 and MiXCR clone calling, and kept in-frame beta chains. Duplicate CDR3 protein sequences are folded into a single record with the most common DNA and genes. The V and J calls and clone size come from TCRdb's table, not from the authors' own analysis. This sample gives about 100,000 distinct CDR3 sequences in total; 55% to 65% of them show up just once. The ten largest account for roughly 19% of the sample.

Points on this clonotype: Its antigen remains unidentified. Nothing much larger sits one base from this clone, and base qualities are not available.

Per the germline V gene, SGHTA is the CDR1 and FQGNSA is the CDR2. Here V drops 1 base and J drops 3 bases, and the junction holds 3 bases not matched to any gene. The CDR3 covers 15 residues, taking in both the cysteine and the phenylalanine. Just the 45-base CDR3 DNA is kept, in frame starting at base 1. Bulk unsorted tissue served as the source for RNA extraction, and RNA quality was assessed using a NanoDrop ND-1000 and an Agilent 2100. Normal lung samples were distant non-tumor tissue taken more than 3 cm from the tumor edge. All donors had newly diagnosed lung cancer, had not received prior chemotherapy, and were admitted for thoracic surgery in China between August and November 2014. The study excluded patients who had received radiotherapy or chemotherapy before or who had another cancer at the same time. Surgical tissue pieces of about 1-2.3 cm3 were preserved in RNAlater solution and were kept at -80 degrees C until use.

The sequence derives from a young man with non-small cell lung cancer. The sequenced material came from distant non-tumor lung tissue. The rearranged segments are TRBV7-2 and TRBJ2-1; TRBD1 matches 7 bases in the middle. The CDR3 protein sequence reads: CASSLVGGLYNEQFF. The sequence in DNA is TGTGCCAGCAGCTTAGTAGGGGGCCTCTACAATGAGCAGTTCTTC.